What follows are 8 T cell receptor beta chains derived from one specimen sequenced in a study of cytomegalovirus exposure and HLA in healthy donors. Use of 60 Vbeta and 13 Jbeta primers characterized the PCR. The table came from immunoSEQ multiplex PCR; TCRdb's copy has only in-frame clones and leaves some out. In the table there are fewer than 150,000 clones, 73% of which are singletons. The sample was PBMCs. Receptors were obtained from a human donor in good health.

This clone was picked up a small number of times. The chain has TRBV7-2 and TRBJ2-2; 14 nucleotides agree with TRBD2. Germline CDR1 SGHTA, CDR2 FQGNSA. Trimming cost V 2 bases and J 4 bases; bases outside gene matches: 6. The CDR3 contains 18 residues. CDR3 region: CASSLRLAGGPVTGELFF. CDR3 sequence (DNA): TGTGCCAGCAGCTTAAGACTAGCGGGGGGGCCCGTCACCGGGGAGCTGTTTTTT.

DNA for the CDR3: TGCGCCAGCAACCCGGACAGACTCGTGACCGAAGCTTTCTTT. Amino acid sequence: CASNPDRLVTEAFF. The J gene is TRBJ1-1, the V gene TRBV5-1; possibly TRBD1 for D (6 bases). There are 14 residues in the CDR3. Germline V gene sequence: CDR1 SGHRS, CDR2 YFSETQ. The V gene lost 6 bases and the J gene lost 8 bases, with 20 bases spanning the gap.

V usage is TRBV19 and J usage is TRBJ1-2, with D possibly matching TRBD1 (5 bases). The CDR3 runs to 15 residues. CDR1 is LNHDA and CDR2 is SQIVND in the germline V gene (reference sequence). V lost 7 bases and J 1 base, leaving 16 bases between the germline ends. The CDR3 sequence: CASTEGVRLNYGYTF. The CDR3 DNA reads TGTGCCAGTACCGAAGGGGTGAGGCTTAACTATGGCTACACCTTC.

The V and J genes are TRBV7-2 and TRBJ2-3; a weak D match, TRBD1 (5 bases). CDR1 is SGHTA, CDR2 FQGNSA, per germline. This CDR3 contains 16 residues. V dropped 1 base and J dropped 0 bases, with 11 bases sitting between them. DNA for the CDR3: TGTGCCAGCAGCTTAGAATCGCCAGGGAGCACAGATACGCAGTATTTT. This gives the protein CASSLESPGSTDTQYF.

The V and J genes are TRBV5-1 and TRBJ2-3, with 9 bases identical to TRBD1. Trimming took 4 bases from V and 6 from J; bases not matched to a gene: 15. The CDR3 loop spans 17 amino acids. Per germline, CDR1 SGHRS and CDR2 YFSETQ. The DNA of the CDR3 is TGCGCCAGCAGCCTATCCGGGACAGGGATTATTGTGGATACGCAGTATTTT. It yields the protein CASSLSGTGIIVDTQYF.

The V call is TRBV27, the J call TRBJ2-7; D call uncertain. The V end was cut by 3 bases, the J end by 2 bases, with 11 bases between. The germline V gene encodes CDR1 MNHEY and CDR2 SMNVEV (reference sequence). The CDR3 has 14 amino acids. The DNA for the CDR3 is TGTGCCAGCAGTTTTGTGCCAGGCCCCTACGAGCAGTACTTC. The encoded protein is CASSFVPGPYEQYF.

The V call is TRBV5-1, the J call TRBJ2-3, with 10 bases aligning to TRBD2. The CDR3 consists of 16 residues. V lost 0 bases to trimming and J lost 0 bases; unmatched junction nucleotides: 1. The V gene's germline CDR1 is SGHRS and CDR2 YFSETQ. CDR3 protein: CASSLASGGSTDTQYF. The CDR3 region has the DNA TGCGCCAGCAGCTTGGCTAGCGGGGGAAGCACAGATACGCAGTATTTT.

The chain recombines TRBV5-1 with TRBJ1-1; 9 bases map to TRBD1. The V gene's germline CDR1 is SGHRS and CDR2 YFSETQ. Trimming removed 5 bases from V and 5 bases from J; junction bases left unmatched: 10. The CDR3 runs to 15 residues. This CDR3 reads CASSYLGQGRTEAFF. The CDR3 DNA reads TGCGCCAGCAGTTACCTAGGACAGGGGAGGACTGAAGCTTTCTTT.